One TCR beta chain is described in this entry. This clone was counted once. The antigen it binds to is not known. No base-level quality is on record; no much larger clone is a single base apart. The sample comes from a study of vaccination effects on CD4 cells after COVID-19 (dated by TCRdb to 2021 to 2024). In the study overall: Two doses of either the BNT162b2 or the mRNA-1273 mRNA SARS-CoV-2 vaccine were administered to participants. Cultures from other donors in the study were sequenced with the Oncomine TCR Beta short-read assay on an Illumina iSeq 100. Altogether, roughly 10 COVID-19 convalescent patients and several SARS-CoV-2-naive healthy vaccine recipients made up the full study. The study compared SARS-CoV-2 spike-specific CD4+ TCR repertoires before and after mRNA vaccination in COVID-19 convalescent patients and infection-naive vaccine recipients. On the study overall, not on this receptor specifically: At late post-vaccination timepoints, both infection-induced and vaccine-induced clones showed marked clonal contraction, consistent with waning T cell responses. Among healthy vaccine recipients, nearly all vaccine-induced clones were SARS-CoV-2 mono-reactive, and only 1 of 255 was cross-reactive with common cold coronaviruses. The study was limited by a small number of convalescent patients and lacked early post-infection timepoints.

The ViraFEST assay stimulated PBMC with viral peptide pools and then used TCR sequencing to identify antigen-specific CD4+ T cell clonotypes by expansion. After about 10 days of culture, CD4+ T cells were isolated with the EasySep CD4+ T cell isolation kit. Healthy vaccine recipients had no prior SARS-CoV-2 infection, confirmed by negative nucleocapsid antibodies before and after vaccination. Each well held fewer than 2.5 million PBMC cultured in IMDM containing approximately 5% human AB serum, 9 to 10 IU/ml IL-2 and gentamicin, along with roughly 10 ug/ml peptides. On days 3 and 7, half of the culture medium was replaced with fresh IL-2-containing medium. Unless noted otherwise, every peptide stimulation condition was grown in triplicate wells. PBMC were separated from whole blood using Ficoll-Paque Plus gradient centrifugation and were then either cryopreserved at -140C or used fresh. The overlapping peptide pools covered the spike proteins of SARS-CoV-2 as well as those of the common cold coronaviruses HCoV-NL63, HCoV-OC43 and HCoV-229E. Genomic DNA was extracted from cultured CD4+ T cells with the QIAamp micro DNA kit.

The CDR3 runs 14 amino acids, cysteine and phenylalanine included. CDR3 DNA only is kept here, 42 bases in frame from base 1. Germline trimming amounts to 5 bases on V and 8 bases on J, with 10 as the count of junction bases outside the gene matches. CDR1 and CDR2 were assigned from the germline V gene as SGHTA and FQGNSA. Libraries were constructed by the immunoSEQ multiplex PCR assay. DNA from the cultured, isolated CD4+ T cells was subjected to TCR beta CDR3 sequencing. As for the authors' bioinformatics: Non-productive TCR sequences were discarded, and reads were trimmed to the CDR3 region, with only CDR3s of 7 or more amino acids retained. The MANAFEST web app was used to pick out antigen-specific clonotypes by comparing their expansion in peptide wells with that in reference cultures. For clones to be considered positive, expansion at FDR<0.05 versus reference and all other wells, an odds ratio above 5, and a frequency above 0.1% in two replicate wells were required. A clonotype was defined as cross-reactive if the clonotype was significantly expanded both in SARS-CoV-2 spike wells and in at least one common cold coronavirus spike condition. CDR3 similarity was assessed by Levenshtein distance with the stringdist R package, and unrooted trees were built with ape in R 3.6.1. The immuneACCESS repertoire file appears here via TCRdb, limited to in-frame rearrangements. These files lack a portion of the clones; in checked studies, under half of the deficit traces to unresolved V genes, and the cause of the others is not known. V, J and clone size derive from that table, while D and trimming were established from the DNA sequence. A total of about 54,000 clones appear in this sample, under 70% of them only once. The top ten constitute 15% to 20% of the sample.

This specimen was CD4+ T cells from PBMCs cultured with SARS-CoV-2 spike peptides, taken before COVID-19 vaccination. Per the publication, the cell subset or site label means: SARS-CoV-2 spike overlapping peptide pool stimulation. The clonotype comes from a human donor who received a COVID-19 vaccine. The sequence is built from TRBV7-2 and TRBJ1-2; TRBD1 matches 8 bases in the middle. The CDR3 corresponds to CASSAGGAGWGYTF. The DNA is as follows: TGTGCCAGCAGCGCAGGGGGCGCGGGGTGGGGCTACACCTTC.